This T cell receptor (beta chain) comes out of a study of CD8 T cells in ankylosing spondylitis. The V and J ends lost 2 bases and 7 bases, in that order; junction bases with no gene match: 5. This CDR3 comprises 14 residues. Germline CDR1 SGDLS, CDR2 YYNGEE. Quantitative 5'-RACE with molecular barcodes produced the TCR beta libraries. TCRdb itself ran the 5' RACE reads through MiXCR, one entry per CDR3 protein. Altogether 150,000 or so distinct CDR3 sequences are present, roughly 31% being singletons, with the ten largest covering 4.5% to 6%. Study outcomes and limitations: Clones tied to disease were said to be significantly enriched in matched ankylosing spondylitis synovial fluid. Typical of ankylosing spondylitis blood, it appeared, was a TCR beta motif of fewer than ten highly homologous variants.

Comment on this clonotype: Its antigen is currently unknown.

The sequence came from a male donor with ankylosing spondylitis. Material for sequencing was synovial fluid, either unsorted or a sorted T cell fraction (not recorded which). V gene TRBV9 combines with J gene TRBJ2-1; 8 bases line up with TRBD2. In DNA, the CDR3 is TGTGCCAGCAGCGTTTTGGCGGGAGGTAATGAGCAGTTCTTC. It encodes CASSVLAGGNEQFF.